Included here is one T cell receptor beta chain sequence, with context. Its recognized antigen is unknown. Base qualities were left out, and no much larger clone turns up one base away. TCRbeta CDR3 regions were amplified from genomic DNA by means of the immunoSEQ Assay, a bias-controlled multiplex PCR. The paper's processing steps were these. The number of nucleated cells in each sample was estimated by amplification of reference gene primers within the assay. To quantify the absolute abundance of each unique TCRbeta CDR3 rearrangement, sequence reads were collapsed and filtered. For each sample, productive Simpson clonality was calculated as the square root of Simpson's diversity index across productive rearrangements. Drawn from immuneACCESS, this table holds only the in-frame rearrangements with V and J called that TCRdb kept. Clones are partly lost; checked studies trace under half to an unresolved V gene and leave the rest unexplained. V and J calls and clone size are given by that table; D and trimming were obtained from the DNA. Across this sample there are 280,000 or so clones, with approximately 83% seen only once. Clones ranked in the top ten supply more than 8% of the sample.

V trim: 5 bases; J trim: 0 bases; unmatched bases: 4. Taken from the germline V gene, the CDR1 and CDR2 loops are SGHNT and YENEEA. The CDR3, cysteine through phenylalanine, is 14 amino acids long. Only the CDR3 DNA is retained, 42 bases long and in frame from the first base. The sample is drawn from a study of blood T cell repertoires in COVID-19 (TCRdb year 2020). Study-level background: The collaborator samples originated in the United States, Italy and Spain and spanned the acute and convalescent phases of COVID-19. The material from the prospective study consisted of cDNA or gDNA derived from T cells, B-cell-depleted T cells, or PBMCs. Subjects who had been exposed to COVID-19, were actively infected with it, or had recovered from it provided the deeply sampled blood TCRbeta repertoires that made up the dataset. The repertoires were released in a freely available public database intended as a resource for research on the immune response to SARS-CoV-2. The samples were drawn from two sources: the first 160 participants of the ongoing ImmuneRACE study, and 1,000 to 1,500 subjects contributed by 6 global collaborators. A de-identified subject ID, COVID-19 status, age in years and sex were almost always included in the sample metadata. Where HLA class I and class II types were available, the types were taken from metadata supplied by the sample provider, not from assay-based typing.

A second Seattle source provided samples from volunteer blood donors who had recovered from COVID-19. Each collaborating institution followed its own protocols to collect whole blood in K2EDTA tubes. For TCRbeta analysis, collaborators shipped samples as frozen whole blood, isolated PBMCs, or DNA extracted from either of those sample types. The research as a whole found: The quantity of clinical and demographic metadata differed by source and by participant and was supplied without curation.

This sequence uses TRBV11-3 and TRBJ2-7, and TRBD1 aligns with 7 junction nucleotides. The receptor comes from a woman between 50 and 59 years old who had recovered from COVID-19. The sample was peripheral blood. The nucleotides are TGTGCCAGCAGCCCCCGGGACAGCTCCTACGAGCAGTACTTC. It is translated as CASSPRDSSYEQYF.